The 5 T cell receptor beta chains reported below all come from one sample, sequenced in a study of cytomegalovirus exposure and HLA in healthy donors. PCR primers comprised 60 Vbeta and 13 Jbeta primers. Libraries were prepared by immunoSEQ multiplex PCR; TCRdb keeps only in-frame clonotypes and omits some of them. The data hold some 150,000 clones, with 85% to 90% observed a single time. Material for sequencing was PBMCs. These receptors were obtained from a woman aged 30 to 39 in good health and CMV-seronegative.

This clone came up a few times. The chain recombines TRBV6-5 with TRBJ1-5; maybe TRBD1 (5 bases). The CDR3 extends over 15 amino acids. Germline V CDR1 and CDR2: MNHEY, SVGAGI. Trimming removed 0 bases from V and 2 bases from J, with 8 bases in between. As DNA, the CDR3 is TGTGCCAGCAGTTACTCAGGGGAAGGCAATCAGCCCCAGCATTTT. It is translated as CASSYSGEGNQPQHF.

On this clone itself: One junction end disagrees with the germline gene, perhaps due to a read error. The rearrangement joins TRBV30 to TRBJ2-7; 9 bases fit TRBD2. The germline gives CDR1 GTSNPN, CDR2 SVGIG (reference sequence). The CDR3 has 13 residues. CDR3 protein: CAGRREGVDEQSF. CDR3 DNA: TGTGCCGGCAGGCGGGAGGGCGTTGACGAGCAGTCCTTC.

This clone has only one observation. The CDR3 bases are TGCGCCAGCAGCCCCGCCGGGACAGGGAGCTCCTATAATTCACCCCTCCACTTT. Protein: CASSPAGTGSSYNSPLHF. This rearrangement joins TRBV4-1 to TRBJ1-6; TRBD1 agrees at 9 bases. Germline V gives CDR1 MGHRA, CDR2 YSYEKL. J gave up 0 bases and V 4 bases, and 7 bases lay outside the gene matches. The CDR3 totals 18 residues.

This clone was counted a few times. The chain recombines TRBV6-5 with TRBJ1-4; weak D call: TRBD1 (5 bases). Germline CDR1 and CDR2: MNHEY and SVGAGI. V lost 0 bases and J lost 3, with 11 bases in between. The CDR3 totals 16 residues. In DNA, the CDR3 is TGTGCCAGCAGTTACTCGATCTGGGGGGCTAATGAAAAACTGTTTTTT. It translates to CASSYSIWGANEKLFF.

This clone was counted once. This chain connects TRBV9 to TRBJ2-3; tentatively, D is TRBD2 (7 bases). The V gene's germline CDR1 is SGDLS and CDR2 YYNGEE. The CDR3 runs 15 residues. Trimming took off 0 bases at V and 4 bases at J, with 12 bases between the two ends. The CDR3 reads CASSVGGGGADTQYF. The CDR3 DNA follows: TGTGCCAGCAGCGTAGGGGGGGGCGGGGCAGATACGCAGTATTTT.